These 8 T cell receptor beta chains were all obtained from the same sample, sequenced in a study of low-dose radiotherapy and immunotherapy resistance in tumors. Described time point: after trial treatment. Treatment here: LDRT plus nivolumab, ipilimumab, low-dose cyclophosphamide and aspirin (RACIN trial). TRAV- and TRBV-specific primers, spanning alpha and beta chains, primed first-strand cDNA. PCR amplification of the TCRs was performed with Phusion for 20 PCR cycles, and it relied on a constant-region primer together with a V-primer adapter. One entry per CDR3 protein, called by TCRdb with MiXCR from the reads. The sample carries fewer than 50,000 distinct CDR3 sequences, under 30% recorded once. The sequencing used PBMCs, collected after low-dose radiotherapy plus immunotherapy. These receptors came from a male donor with prostate cancer.

This clonotype came up many times. The rearrangement links TRBV28 to TRBJ1-4; D not certain. V was clipped by 6 bases and J by 0 bases, with 8 bases between them. Germline V gene sequence: CDR1 MDHEN, CDR2 SYDVKM. The CDR3 runs 14 residues. The CDR3 loop reads CASSRPSTNEKLFF. The CDR3 region has the DNA TGTGCCAGCAGCCGGCCCTCAACTAATGAAAAACTGTTTTTT.

This clonotype was counted a few times. This probably arose from a read error, given a far larger clone one base away. V gene TRBV6-5 combines with J gene TRBJ2-2; 8 positions agree with TRBD1. The CDR3 covers 17 residues. V trimming: 6 bases; J trimming: 0 bases; junction bases outside the gene matches: 9. CDR1 and CDR2 (germline): MNHEY, SVGAGI. The CDR3 region is CASSVRSGGTNTGELFF. CDR3 in DNA: TGTGCCAGCAGCGTTAGGTCAGGGGGCACGAACACCGGGGAGCTGTTTTTT.

This clonotype qualifies as medium-sized. The chain links TRBV29-1 to TRBJ1-1, with TRBD1 matching 9 bases. Germline V gene lookup returns CDR1 SQVTM and CDR2 ANQGSEA. J was trimmed by 0 bases and V by 7 bases; bases with no gene match: 9. The CDR3 runs to 15 residues. The DNA of the CDR3 is TGCAGCGCCAGGGACAGGGCCGTAATGAACACTGAAGCTTTCTTT. This encodes CSARDRAVMNTEAFF.

This clonotype was observed many times. The chain recombines TRBV20-1 with TRBJ2-1; TRBD2 agrees at 8 bases. The J segment lost 6 bases and the V segment lost 6 bases, leaving 10 bases of the junction unmatched. In germline, CDR1 is DFQATT, CDR2 SNEGSKA (reference sequence). This CDR3 contains 14 residues. The chain's CDR3 is CSAKSGRNLNEQFF. CDR3 nucleotide sequence: TGCAGTGCAAAGAGCGGGAGAAACCTCAATGAGCAGTTCTTC.

This clonotype was detected many times. The V and J genes are TRBV7-2 and TRBJ2-3; weak D call: TRBD1 (5 bases). CDR3 length: 14 amino acids. Trimming removed 1 base at V and 1 base at J, with 6 bases between. Per germline, CDR1 SGHTA and CDR2 FQGNSA. CDR3 region: CASSLEGGTDTQYF. The CDR3, as DNA: TGTGCCAGCAGCTTAGAAGGGGGCACAGATACGCAGTATTTT.

The sample holds many counts of this clonotype. The V call is TRBV7-9, the J call TRBJ1-2; D is possibly TRBD1 (6 bases). The CDR3 is 13 residues long. Trimming took 3 bases from V and 4 from J, leaving 9 bases between them. Per germline, CDR1 SEHNR and CDR2 FQNEAQ (reference sequence). The CDR3 loop reads CASSLEDSYGYTF. The CDR3 coding sequence is TGTGCCAGCAGCTTGGAGGACAGCTATGGCTACACCTTC.

This clonotype was recorded many times. J is TRBJ2-1 and V is TRBV10-2; D ambiguous. Trimming stripped 5 bases from V and 4 bases from J, with 12 bases between. Germline values: CDR1 WSHSY, CDR2 SAAADI. The CDR3 runs 14 residues. This CDR3 is CASSLLVVYNEQFF. Written as DNA, the CDR3 is TGCGCCAGCAGTTTATTGGTCGTTTACAATGAGCAGTTCTTC.

This clonotype was recorded many times. J is TRBJ1-1 and V is TRBV2; no definite D call. Germline CDR1 and CDR2: SNHLY and FYNNEI. The CDR3 totals 13 residues. The V gene lost 4 bases and the J gene lost 4 bases, with 10 bases spanning the gap. Here the CDR3 reads CASSVGFATEAFF. The CDR3 bases are TGTGCCAGCAGTGTAGGGTTTGCCACTGAAGCTTTCTTT. The complete variable domain, with remaining parts taken from reference TRBV2 and TRBJ1-1, reads EPEVTQTPSHQVTQMGQEVILRCVPISNHLYFYWYRQILGQKVEFLVSFYNNEISEKSEIFDDQFSVERPDGSNFTLKIRSTKLEDSAMYFCASSVGFATEAFFGQGTRLTVV.